This note documents a single T cell receptor (beta chain) sequence. Its antigen is still unknown. Data came from immunoSEQ multiplex PCR; TCRdb stores just in-frame clones and leaves some out. The sample has about 67,000 clones, approximately 79% seen once. Germline CDR1 reads SGHRS; CDR2 reads YFSETQ. V was clipped by 2 bases and J by 6 bases; unmatched bases: 13. CDR3 length: 16 amino acids. Alongside CTLA-4 blockade with ipilimumab, patients with chemo-refractory metastatic non-small-cell lung cancer received focal radiation. This sample stems from a study of radiotherapy plus CTLA-4 blockade in lung cancer. Study in general: Objective responses occurred in approximately 18% of patients; around 31% had disease control. Study-wide points: Dynamics of early blood T cell clones, together with interferon-beta, were reportedly the best predictors of response. Radiotherapy was combined with ipilimumab, and tumor-derived TCR clones then expanded in blood.

The sequence derives from a human donor with non-small cell lung cancer whose response to radiotherapy plus ipilimumab could not be evaluated. Some clones in this sample may be carry-over from other donors' samples. The chain combines TRBV5-1 with TRBJ2-5; TRBD1 aligns across 7 bases. Sequencing used peripheral blood, obtained from a patient treated with radiotherapy plus ipilimumab. The CDR3 DNA reads TGCGCCAGCAGCTTCGGGCCCGCGACAGGGAAGAAGACCCAGTACTTC. Residues: CASSFGPATGKKTQYF.